The 2 T cell receptor beta chains reported below all come from one sample, sequenced in a study of CD4+ T cells in melanoma. Generated by immunoSEQ multiplex PCR, the TCRdb table keeps only in-frame clones and is missing some. The repertoire holds roughly 54,000 clones, with roughly 89% as singletons. Sample: peripheral blood. These receptors were collected from a human donor with melanoma.

The CDR3 protein is CASSQVWGNSPLHF. CDR3 sequence (DNA): TGCGCCAGCAGCCAAGTGTGGGGGAATTCACCCCTCCACTTT. The chain recombines TRBV4-1 with TRBJ1-6, with D possibly being TRBD1 (5 bases). The CDR3 sequence is 14 residues long. Trimming left V 1 base short and J 7 bases short, with 8 bases between. Germline CDR1 reads MGHRA; CDR2 reads YSYEKL.

The chain recombines TRBV9 with TRBJ1-1; D remains unclear. Germline loops: CDR1 SGDLS, CDR2 YYNGEE. V was pared by 0 bases and J by 1 base, with 7 bases between. The CDR3 runs to 14 residues. Here the CDR3 reads CASSVDVGNTEAFF. In DNA form, the CDR3 reads TGTGCCAGCAGCGTAGACGTGGGGAACACTGAAGCTTTCTTT.